Reported below is one T cell receptor (beta chain). This sample stems from a study of blood T cell repertoires in COVID-19. Study-wide background: The United States, Italy and Spain provided the acute and convalescent COVID-19 samples. Sources were T cells, B-cell-depleted T cells, or PBMCs; the material itself was cDNA or gDNA.

The germline V gene has CDR1 SGHTA and CDR2 FQGTGA. After removal of 4 bases from V and 5 bases from J, the junction contained 4 bases not matched to a gene. This CDR3 has 14 residues. In the authors' workflow: Reference gene primer amplification gave estimated nucleated cell counts. Clones were sequenced by immunoSEQ multiplex PCR, and TCRdb holds only the in-frame ones, with some missing. The DNA gave D and trimming, while V, J and clone size come from that table. The sample lists over 200,000 clones, around 90% seen once, with around 0.8% in the top ten. The chain combines TRBV7-3 with TRBJ2-2, with 7 nucleotides matching TRBD1. The sequence was obtained from a woman aged 25 to 39 with acute or convalescent COVID-19. Source material: peripheral blood. The DNA for the CDR3 is TGTGCCAGCAGCTCCACAGGGGTGACCGGGGAGCTGTTTTTT. Translating it yields CASSSTGVTGELFF.